Listed below are T cell receptor beta chains from one sample, sequenced in a study of regulatory T cells in long-lasting Graves disease. TCRdb called the multiplex PCR reads again in MiXCR, with one record for every CDR3 protein. The sample has around 400,000 distinct CDR3 sequences; roughly a sixth are singletons. The sequences come from peripheral blood mononuclear cells (PBMCs), collected at new diagnosis, from a patient treated with antithyroid drugs. The receptors derive from a female donor with Graves disease. Each CDR3 is given with its conserved first and last residue. Fields, in order: J gene, D gene, clone size, V gene, CDR3 DNA, CDR3 protein. D genes are given only for firm matches. Not all rows give a size; the values are once, few, many and, for expanded clones, a class.

>TRBJ1-2|TRBD1|-|TRBV27
TGTGCCAGCAGTTTAAAGGGGGCGAAGGGCTACACCTTC
CASSLKGAKGYTF
>TRBJ2-3|-|-|TRBV7-9
TGTGCCAGCAGAGCTCCCCAAAGCGTGGATACGCAGTATTTT
CASRAPQSVDTQYF
>TRBJ1-3|TRBD1|many|TRBV7-9
TGTGCCAGCAGCGTTCGGGACAGGGATTACTCTGGAAACACCATATATTTT
CASSVRDRDYSGNTIYF
>TRBJ2-1|-|few|TRBV4-2
TGTGCCAGCAGCCAATACTTCGGTGAGCAGTTCTTC
CASSQYFGEQFF
>TRBJ2-7|TRBD2|many|TRBV27
TGTGCCAGCACCCCGACTAGCGGGAGCTACGAGCAGTACTTC
CASTPTSGSYEQYF
>TRBJ1-1|-|-|TRBV7-9
TGTGCCAGCAGCTTCATTGACAGCTCTGAAGCTTTCTTT
CASSFIDSSEAFF
>TRBJ2-2|TRBD1|-|TRBV18
TGTGCCAGCTCACCACCTTCACAGGGGATCACCGGGGAGCTGTTTTTT
CASSPPSQGITGELFF
>TRBJ2-3|-|many|TRBV20-1
TGCAGTGCCGATCTCGGTCAAGATACGCAGTATTTT
CSADLGQDTQYF
>TRBJ1-5|-|few|TRBV6-5
TGTGCCAGCAGTTATTTTCTGGGGACACCCGATCAGCCCCAGCATTTT
CASSYFLGTPDQPQHF
>TRBJ1-5|-|-|TRBV24-1
TGTGCCACCAGTGATTTGACAGGTCTGTGGCATTTT
CATSDLTGLWHF
>TRBJ1-2|-|many|TRBV28
TGTGCCAGCAGTGGGATGCGACAGAGGTTATCGTATGGCTACACCTTC
CASSGMRQRLSYGYTF
>TRBJ2-3|TRBD1|many|TRBV7-6
TGTGCCAGCAGCTTAGCTTCACAGGGGGTGTTCACAGATACGCAGTATTTT
CASSLASQGVFTDTQYF
>TRBJ2-7|-|-|TRBV6-2/TRBV6-3
TGTGCCAGCAGTTTTACCCTCGACGAGCAGTACTTC
CASSFTLDEQYF
>TRBJ2-5|-|many|TRBV2
TGTGCCAGCAGTGATATCGGGGGACCTCAAGAGACCCAGTACTTC
CASSDIGGPQETQYF